This entry describes one T cell receptor (beta chain). Antigen unknown. Study outcomes and limitations: The larger cohort examined one V-J beta rearrangement, not whole repertoires. Tumor memory CD4+ T cell TCR gene usage was found to cluster with blood and lymph node memory CD4+ cells and with lymph node naive CD4+ cells.

Constant-region reverse primers amplified full-length variable regions, followed by semi-nested Nested Universal Primer A PCR. From the 5' RACE reads, TCRdb called clonotypes with MiXCR, one entry per CDR3 protein. The table lists about 62,000 distinct CDR3 sequences, roughly 30% of them singletons. The germline gives CDR1 MNHEY, CDR2 SVGEGT. This CDR3 contains 15 residues. V lost 5 bases, J lost 4 bases, and 16 bases lay in between. Naive CD4+ cells had CD25+ Tregs removed. The genes are TRBV6-2 or TRBV6-3 and TRBJ2-3; perhaps TRBD1 as D (5 bases). The clonotype originates from a female donor with breast cancer. What was sequenced was tumor-infiltrating naive CD4+ T cells sorted from the breast tumor. Subset defined: naive CD4+ T cells, CD4+CD45RA+CD25-. The CDR3 region has the DNA TGTGCCAGCAGTCACCCACCGACAGACCCAGATACGCAGTATTTT. Translated, it gives CASSHPPTDPDTQYF.